This T cell receptor beta chain was identified in a study of OX40 agonist ivuxolimab in advanced cancers. Study context: Eligibility rules accepted prior anti-PD-1, anti-PD-L1 or anti-CTLA-4 therapy, and around 44% had some.

V dropped 2 bases and J dropped 3 bases, with 13 bases sitting between them. The CDR3 totals 15 residues. From germline, CDR1 is MNHNS and CDR2 SASEGT. Here immunoSEQ multiplex PCR was the method, and the copy in TCRdb shows in-frame clones only, minus some. The sample records tens of thousands of clones, roughly 79% being singletons. Material: CD4+ or CD8+ T cells sorted from blood, obtained in a trial of the OX40 agonist ivuxolimab. J is TRBJ1-2 and V is TRBV6-1; weak D call: TRBD1 (6 bases). This TCR came from an adult with an advanced solid tumor such as melanoma, head and neck, liver or kidney cancer. The CDR3 DNA reads as TGTGCCAGCAGTGAAAGGGGGTTGGATTACTATGGCTACACCTTC. It specifies CASSERGLDYYGYTF.